A selection of T cell receptor beta chains follows, all from one sample in a study of T cell changes during pregnancy in multiple sclerosis. Assay: immunoSEQ multiplex PCR; the TCRdb copy retains only in-frame clones and omits some. The table shows about 22,000 clones, with 70% to 90% occurring only once. Sequencing used CD8+ T cells from peripheral blood mononuclear cells, obtained before pregnancy. The source of these receptors is a female donor with multiple sclerosis, enrolled in a pregnancy study. Both conserved end residues are part of each CDR3. D genes are given only for firm matches. Clone size is given for some rows only: seen once, a few or many times, or a class if the clone is expanded.

clone_size: once; v_call: TRBV28; j_call: TRBJ2-1; d_call: .; cdr3_nt: TGTGCCAGCAGGAACCCCAGGGGAACGGGAGGTCCCAGTACCAGTGAGCAGTTCTTC; cdr3_aa: CASRNPRGTGGPSTSEQFF
clone_size: .; v_call: TRBV6-5; j_call: TRBJ2-5; d_call: TRBD1; cdr3_nt: TGTGCCAGCAGTTCCGGGACAGGCGAAGAGACCCAGTACTTC; cdr3_aa: CASSSGTGEETQYF
clone_size: .; v_call: TRBV11-2; j_call: TRBJ2-1; d_call: TRBD2; cdr3_nt: TGTGCCAGCAGCCATACTTTCCTAGCGGTTTACGGGGAGCAGTTCTTC; cdr3_aa: CASSHTFLAVYGEQFF
clone_size: .; v_call: TRBV5-1; j_call: TRBJ1-4; d_call: .; cdr3_nt: TGCGCCAGCAGCTTGGATTTGGCTGAAAAACTGTTTTTT; cdr3_aa: CASSLDLAEKLFF
clone_size: few; v_call: TRBV7-9; j_call: TRBJ1-1; d_call: .; cdr3_nt: TGTGCCAGCAGCTTGGGGGGGTTTTCTGAAGCTTTCTTT; cdr3_aa: CASSLGGFSEAFF
clone_size: .; v_call: TRBV7-9; j_call: TRBJ1-1; d_call: .; cdr3_nt: TGTGCCAGCAGCTTAGTGGCAGGGGACACTGAAGCTTTCTTT; cdr3_aa: CASSLVAGDTEAFF
clone_size: .; v_call: TRBV2; j_call: TRBJ2-7; d_call: TRBD2; cdr3_nt: TGTGCCAGCAGTCCCGGACTAGCGGGAGGCCAGAGCTCCTACGAGCAGTACTTC; cdr3_aa: CASSPGLAGGQSSYEQYF
clone_size: .; v_call: TRBV19; j_call: TRBJ2-2; d_call: .; cdr3_nt: TGTGCCAGTAGTATAGATCTCACCGGGGAGCTGTTTTTT; cdr3_aa: CASSIDLTGELFF
clone_size: .; v_call: TRBV29-1; j_call: TRBJ2-2; d_call: TRBD2; cdr3_nt: TGCAGCGTCGAAGCGGGAGACAACACCGGGGAGCTGTTTTTT; cdr3_aa: CSVEAGDNTGELFF
clone_size: .; v_call: TRBV4-3; j_call: TRBJ1-5; d_call: TRBD1; cdr3_nt: TGCGCCAGCAGCCAAGACAGACAGGGAGTTGATCAGCCCCAGCATTTT; cdr3_aa: CASSQDRQGVDQPQHF
clone_size: .; v_call: TRBV11-3; j_call: TRBJ2-1; d_call: TRBD2; cdr3_nt: TGTGCCAGCAGCCTTCCAGGGAGGGGCAATGAGCAGTTCTTC; cdr3_aa: CASSLPGRGNEQFF
clone_size: .; v_call: TRBV4-2; j_call: TRBJ2-7; d_call: TRBD2; cdr3_nt: TGTGCCAGCAGCCCCACAGGGACTAGCGGGGCCTCCTACGAGCAGTACTTC; cdr3_aa: CASSPTGTSGASYEQYF
clone_size: .; v_call: TRBV15; j_call: TRBJ2-7; d_call: .; cdr3_nt: TGTGCCACCAGCCCTTTGGAGTTAAACTACGAGCAGTACTTC; cdr3_aa: CATSPLELNYEQYF
clone_size: .; v_call: TRBV5-1; j_call: TRBJ2-2; d_call: .; cdr3_nt: TGCGCCAGCAGCCTCCTTTGGCGGGATCGGGGCACCGGGGAGCTGTTTTTT; cdr3_aa: CASSLLWRDRGTGELFF
clone_size: .; v_call: TRBV14; j_call: TRBJ2-5; d_call: TRBD2; cdr3_nt: TGTGCCAGCAGCCAGCCCCTCGGGGGCGGACTAGCGGGGACCCAAGAGACCCAGTACTTC; cdr3_aa: CASSQPLGGGLAGTQETQYF
clone_size: .; v_call: TRBV28; j_call: TRBJ1-5; d_call: .; cdr3_nt: TGTGCCAGCAGTCCCCTGGCCGGGTATCTGAGCAATCAGCCCCAGCATTTT; cdr3_aa: CASSPLAGYLSNQPQHF
clone_size: few; v_call: TRBV27; j_call: TRBJ2-5; d_call: .; cdr3_nt: TGTGCCAGCAGTTTAGTAGCGGACCAAGAGACCCAGTACTTC; cdr3_aa: CASSLVADQETQYF
clone_size: .; v_call: TRBV5-1; j_call: TRBJ2-6; d_call: .; cdr3_nt: TGCGCCAGCAGCTGGACAATCCCCTCTGGGGCCAACGTCCTGACTTTC; cdr3_aa: CASSWTIPSGANVLTF
clone_size: .; v_call: TRBV6-5; j_call: TRBJ1-2; d_call: .; cdr3_nt: TGTGCCAGCAGCCCAAACTTGGGGGCAGGCCACACCTTC; cdr3_aa: CASSPNLGAGHTF
clone_size: .; v_call: TRBV9; j_call: TRBJ1-1; d_call: TRBD1; cdr3_nt: TGTGCCAGCAGCGAGCCCCGGACAGGGGGCACTGAAGCTTTCTTT; cdr3_aa: CASSEPRTGGTEAFF
clone_size: .; v_call: TRBV29-1; j_call: TRBJ2-1; d_call: .; cdr3_nt: TGCAGCGTTGGATCGGGAGAGGACAATGAGCAGTTCTTC; cdr3_aa: CSVGSGEDNEQFF
clone_size: few; v_call: TRBV18; j_call: TRBJ1-1; d_call: TRBD1; cdr3_nt: TGTGCCAGCTCCGAGGGGGCTTGGGCTTTCTTT; cdr3_aa: CASSEGAWAFF
clone_size: .; v_call: TRBV7-9; j_call: TRBJ2-1; d_call: .; cdr3_nt: TGTGCCAGCAGCTTTGGCCACAATGAGCAGTTCTTC; cdr3_aa: CASSFGHNEQFF
clone_size: .; v_call: TRBV9; j_call: TRBJ1-5; d_call: .; cdr3_nt: TGTGCCAGCAGCGTGGGATCAGGTCTCGGGGGGCCCCAGCATTTT; cdr3_aa: CASSVGSGLGGPQHF
clone_size: .; v_call: TRBV1; j_call: TRBJ2-3; d_call: .; cdr3_nt: TGCACCAGCAGCCGAACTAGCGGGAGGCGCTCGTACTTCAGCACAGATACGCAGTATTTT; cdr3_aa: CTSSRTSGRRSYFSTDTQYF
clone_size: .; v_call: TRBV30; j_call: TRBJ2-7; d_call: TRBD1; cdr3_nt: TGTGCCTGGGACAGGGGATCCTACGAGCAGTACTTC; cdr3_aa: CAWDRGSYEQYF
clone_size: few; v_call: TRBV2; j_call: TRBJ1-5; d_call: TRBD1; cdr3_nt: TGTGCCAGCAGGGAACAGGGGGAACAGCCCCAGCATTTT; cdr3_aa: CASREQGEQPQHF
clone_size: .; v_call: TRBV9; j_call: TRBJ2-1; d_call: TRBD2; cdr3_nt: TGTGCCAGCAGCGTAGTAGGACTAGCGGGAGAAGTTCTATCAGAGGATGAGCAGTTCTTC; cdr3_aa: CASSVVGLAGEVLSEDEQFF
clone_size: .; v_call: TRBV5-4; j_call: TRBJ2-3; d_call: .; cdr3_nt: TGTGCCAGCAGCCGCCAGGAGCGGGCCACAGATACGCAGTATTTT; cdr3_aa: CASSRQERATDTQYF
clone_size: .; v_call: TRBV5-1; j_call: TRBJ2-3; d_call: .; cdr3_nt: TGCGCCAGCAGCTTCGTCCAGTCACCCCTTAGCACAGATACGCAGTATTTT; cdr3_aa: CASSFVQSPLSTDTQYF
clone_size: .; v_call: TRBV28; j_call: TRBJ2-1; d_call: TRBD2; cdr3_nt: TGTGCCAGCAGAGGGGGGACTAGCCTGTACAATGAGCAGTTCTTC; cdr3_aa: CASRGGTSLYNEQFF
clone_size: .; v_call: TRBV4-1; j_call: TRBJ2-3; d_call: .; cdr3_nt: TGCGCCAGCAGCCAATCGGATACGCAGTATTTT; cdr3_aa: CASSQSDTQYF
clone_size: .; v_call: TRBV7-6; j_call: TRBJ2-7; d_call: .; cdr3_nt: TGTGCCAGCAGCTTAGCTAGCGGAAGCACCTACGAGCAGTACTTC; cdr3_aa: CASSLASGSTYEQYF
clone_size: .; v_call: TRBV4-1; j_call: TRBJ1-4; d_call: .; cdr3_nt: TGCGCCAGCAGCCAACCCTATACAGCATTTAATGAAAAACTGTTTTTT; cdr3_aa: CASSQPYTAFNEKLFF
clone_size: .; v_call: TRBV13; j_call: TRBJ2-7; d_call: .; cdr3_nt: TGTGCCAGCAGCTTAACCTCGGCGGTTCTCTACGAGCAGTACTTC; cdr3_aa: CASSLTSAVLYEQYF
clone_size: .; v_call: TRBV6-6; j_call: TRBJ2-5; d_call: .; cdr3_nt: TGTGCCAGCAGTTACTCGAACATGGGAGGCGAGACCCAGTACTTC; cdr3_aa: CASSYSNMGGETQYF
clone_size: .; v_call: TRBV7-9; j_call: TRBJ2-3; d_call: .; cdr3_nt: TGTGCCAGCAGCTTACTTGGGGGCTTCACGGATACGCAGTATTTT; cdr3_aa: CASSLLGGFTDTQYF
clone_size: .; v_call: TRBV11-2; j_call: TRBJ2-7; d_call: TRBD2; cdr3_nt: TGTGCCAGCAGCTACACCCGGGAGGAGCGGGATCAAAACGAGCAGTACTTC; cdr3_aa: CASSYTREERDQNEQYF
clone_size: .; v_call: TRBV13; j_call: TRBJ2-6; d_call: TRBD1; cdr3_nt: TGTGCCAGCAGCTCTCCATCCCCGGGACAGGGTTCGTCTGGGGCCAACGTCCTGACTTTC; cdr3_aa: CASSSPSPGQGSSGANVLTF
clone_size: once; v_call: TRBV20-1; j_call: TRBJ1-2; d_call: .; cdr3_nt: TGCAGTGCTAGGGCCCTCGGCTACACCTTC; cdr3_aa: CSARALGYTF
clone_size: .; v_call: TRBV4-3; j_call: TRBJ1-5; d_call: TRBD1; cdr3_nt: TGCGCCAGCAGCCAAGAGGACAGGGGAAATCAGCCCCAGCATTTT; cdr3_aa: CASSQEDRGNQPQHF
clone_size: .; v_call: TRBV6-1; j_call: TRBJ2-1; d_call: .; cdr3_nt: TGTGCCAGCAGTGAATATGGTGTCAGGGGCGATGAGCAGTTCTTC; cdr3_aa: CASSEYGVRGDEQFF
clone_size: .; v_call: TRBV5-5; j_call: TRBJ2-2; d_call: .; cdr3_nt: .; cdr3_aa: CASILGLATYTGELFF
clone_size: .; v_call: TRBV10-2; j_call: TRBJ2-1; d_call: TRBD2; cdr3_nt: TGCGCCAGCAGCCTCAGCGGGAGCGGCAATGAGCAGTTCTTC; cdr3_aa: CASSLSGSGNEQFF
clone_size: .; v_call: TRBV28; j_call: TRBJ1-5; d_call: TRBD1; cdr3_nt: TGTGCCAGCAGTCGACAGGGTCGGTTTCAGCCCCAGCATTTT; cdr3_aa: CASSRQGRFQPQHF
clone_size: once; v_call: TRBV28; j_call: TRBJ1-2; d_call: TRBD1; cdr3_nt: TGTGCCAGCAGTTGGGGTACAGGGGTTAGGTATGGCTACACCTTC; cdr3_aa: CASSWGTGVRYGYTF
clone_size: .; v_call: TRBV5-1; j_call: TRBJ2-7; d_call: TRBD1; cdr3_nt: TGCGCCAGCAGCTTAACAGGGGTCTCCTACGAGCAGTACTTC; cdr3_aa: CASSLTGVSYEQYF
clone_size: .; v_call: TRBV5-4; j_call: TRBJ2-1; d_call: TRBD2; cdr3_nt: TGTGCCAGCGGGACTAGCGAAAACGGTGAGCAGTTCTTC; cdr3_aa: CASGTSENGEQFF
clone_size: once; v_call: TRBV7-2; j_call: TRBJ2-1; d_call: .; cdr3_nt: TGTGCCAGCAGCTTAGTCTCGCGATTAGAGCAGTTCTTC; cdr3_aa: CASSLVSRLEQFF